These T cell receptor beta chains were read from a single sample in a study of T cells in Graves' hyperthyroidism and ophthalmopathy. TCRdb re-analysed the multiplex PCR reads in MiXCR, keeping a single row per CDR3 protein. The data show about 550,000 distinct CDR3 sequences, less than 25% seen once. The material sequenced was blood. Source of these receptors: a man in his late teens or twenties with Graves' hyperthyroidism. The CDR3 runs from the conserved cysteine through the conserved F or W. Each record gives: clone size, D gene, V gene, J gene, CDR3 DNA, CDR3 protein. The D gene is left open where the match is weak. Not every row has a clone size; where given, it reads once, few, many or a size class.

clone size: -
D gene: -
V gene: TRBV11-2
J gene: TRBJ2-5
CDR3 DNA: TGTGCCAGCACACAGGGGAGGGTTGGCGAGACCCAGTACTTC
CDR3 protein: CASTQGRVGETQYF

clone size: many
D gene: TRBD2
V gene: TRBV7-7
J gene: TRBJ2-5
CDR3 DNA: TGTGCTAGCAGCCCAGGCGCTAGCGGGGTGGGGACCCAGTACTTC
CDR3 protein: CASSPGASGVGTQYF

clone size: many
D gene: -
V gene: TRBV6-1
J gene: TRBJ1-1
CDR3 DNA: TGTGCCAGCGCCAGACTCGGGGACACTGAAGCTTTCTTT
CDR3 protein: CASARLGDTEAFF

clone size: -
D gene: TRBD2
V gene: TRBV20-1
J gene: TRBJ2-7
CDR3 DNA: TGCAGTGCTAGAGATAGCGGGACCCTTTACGAGCAGTACTTC
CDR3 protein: CSARDSGTLYEQYF

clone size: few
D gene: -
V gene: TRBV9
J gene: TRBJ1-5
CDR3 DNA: TGTGCCAGCAGCCCGGGGGCTCTGAGCAATCAGCCCCAGCATTTT
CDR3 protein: CASSPGALSNQPQHF

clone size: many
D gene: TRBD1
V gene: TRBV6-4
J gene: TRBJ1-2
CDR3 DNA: TGTGCCAGCAGTATGACAGGGGATGGCTACACCTTC
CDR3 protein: CASSMTGDGYTF

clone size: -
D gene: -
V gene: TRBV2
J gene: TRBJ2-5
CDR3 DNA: TGTGTCAGCAGTGAAATCGGCTGGGGGCCGGAGACCCGGTACTTC
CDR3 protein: CVSSEIGWGPETRYF

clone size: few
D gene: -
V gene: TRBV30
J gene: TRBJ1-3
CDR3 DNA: TGTGCCTGGAGTTTGGCAGGGTACGGTGGAACCACCATATATTTT
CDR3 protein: CAWSLAGYGGTTIYF

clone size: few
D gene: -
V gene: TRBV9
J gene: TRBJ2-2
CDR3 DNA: TGTGCCAGCAGCCCCCTGGGGGCGCGAGGCACCGGGGAGCTGTTTTTT
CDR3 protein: CASSPLGARGTGELFF

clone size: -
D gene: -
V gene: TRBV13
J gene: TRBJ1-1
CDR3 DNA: TGTGCCAGCAGCTCCCGAATAGGGAACACTGAAGCTTTCTTT
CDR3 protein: CASSSRIGNTEAFF

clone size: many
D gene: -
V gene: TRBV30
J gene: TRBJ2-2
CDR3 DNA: TGTGCCTTAACTCAGGGGGACTTGAACACCGGGGAGCTGTTTTTT
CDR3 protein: CALTQGDLNTGELFF

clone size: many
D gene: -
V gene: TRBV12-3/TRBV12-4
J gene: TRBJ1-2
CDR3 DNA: TGTGCCAGCAGTCCCGGGACACGGACGGGCTATGGCTACACCTTC
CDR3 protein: CASSPGTRTGYGYTF

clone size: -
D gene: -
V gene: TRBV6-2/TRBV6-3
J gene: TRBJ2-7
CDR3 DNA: TGTGCCAGCAGCAAGGGGACACAGAGAGCCTACGAGCAGTACTTC
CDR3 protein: CASSKGTQRAYEQYF

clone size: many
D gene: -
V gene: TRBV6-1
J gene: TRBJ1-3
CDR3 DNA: TGTGCCAGCAGAGAAGACGGTCACTCTGGAAACACCATATATTTT
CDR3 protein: CASREDGHSGNTIYF

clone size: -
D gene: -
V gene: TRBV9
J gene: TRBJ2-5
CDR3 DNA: TGTGCCAGCAGTACCGATTCTGGAGAAGAGACCCAGTACTTC
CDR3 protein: CASSTDSGEETQYF